Presented here are 15 T cell receptor beta chains from one specimen sequenced in a study of beta chain features in type 1 diabetes (dated by TCRdb to about 2018). The method was the immunoSEQ multiplex PCR assay. All of the isolated RNA was reverse transcribed with the High Capacity cDNA Reverse Transcription Kit, so expressed TCRB transcripts were sequenced. TCRdb holds this immuneACCESS table with in-frame rearrangements only. Some clones are missing; in checked studies, unresolved V genes explain under half, and the rest has no known cause. This sample comprises 300,000 to 450,000 clones, roughly 13% of them detected only once. Around 0.02% of the sample is held by the ten biggest clonotypes. The sample consisted of naive CD4+ T cells from blood. Interpreted using the paper, the cell subset or site label stands for: true naive CD4+ T cells. These receptors came from a man between 18 and 29 years old in good health.

CDR3 DNA sequence: TGTGCCAGCAGCTTAACCCGGACAGGGCACGGGGAGCTGTTTTTT. Translating gives CASSLTRTGHGELFF. The rearrangement links TRBV7-2 to TRBJ2-2; 8 bases align to TRBD1. The J segment lost 7 bases and the V segment lost 2 bases, leaving 6 bases of the junction unmatched. The CDR3 has 15 residues. Germline loops: CDR1 SGHTA, CDR2 FQGNSA. Full variable domain (remainder filled in from reference TRBV7-2 and TRBJ2-2): GAGVSQSPSNKVTEKGKDVELRCDPISGHTALYWYRQSLGQGLEFLIYFQGNSAPDKSGLPSDRFSAERTGGSVSTLTIQRTQQEDSAVYLCASSLTRTGHGELFFGEGSRLTVL.

This clone was counted between two and nine times. This chain joins TRBV29-1 and TRBJ2-5, with D maybe TRBD2 (5 bases). Germline V gene lookup returns CDR1 SQVTM and CDR2 ANQGSEA. The V end was cut by 4 bases, the J end by 3 bases, with 12 bases between. The CDR3 loop spans 13 amino acids. CDR3 nucleotide sequence: TGCAGCGTTGGAGCGGATACTAAAGAGACCCAGTACTTC. Amino acids: CSVGADTKETQYF.

The CDR3 spells CASRRSGVQSYEQYF. The CDR3 DNA sequence: TGTGCCAGCCGTCGGTCAGGGGTCCAATCTTACGAGCAGTACTTC. The chain links TRBV27 to TRBJ2-7, with a tentative D call TRBD1 (6 bases). Germline V gene data show CDR1 as MNHEY and CDR2 as SMNVEV (reference sequence). The CDR3 extends over 15 amino acids. Trimming shortened V by 8 bases and J by 4 bases, and 21 bases separated the two germline ends.

CDR3 protein: CASSPAQGKDQPQHF. CDR3 DNA sequence: TGTGCCAGCAGTCCGGCGCAGGGAAAGGATCAGCCCCAGCATTTT. This chain connects TRBV28 to TRBJ1-5, with D possibly matching TRBD1 (5 bases). V was trimmed by 5 bases and J by 5 bases, leaving 16 bases between them. This CDR3 spans 15 amino acids. Germline CDR1 MDHEN, CDR2 SYDVKM.

The genes are TRBV15 and TRBJ2-2, with D possibly being TRBD1 (5 bases). The germline V gene encodes CDR1 LNHNV and CDR2 YYDKDF (reference sequence). CDR3 size: 13 residues. V shed 2 bases and J shed 6 bases, with 7 bases lying between them. CDR3 residues: CATSRRQSGELFF. The CDR3 bases are TGTGCCACCAGCAGAAGACAGTCCGGGGAGCTGTTTTTT. The whole variable domain, remainder taken from reference TRBV15 and TRBJ2-2, is DAMVIQNPRYQVTQFGKPVTLSCSQTLNHNVMYWYQQKSSQAPKLLFHYYDKDFNNEADTPDNFQSRRPNTSFCFLDIRSPGLGDTAMYLCATSRRQSGELFFGEGSRLTVL.

The V call is TRBV29-1, the J call TRBJ2-7, with D possibly matching TRBD1 (6 bases). Germline CDR1 SQVTM, CDR2 ANQGSEA. This CDR3 contains 14 residues. Trimming stripped 5 bases from V and 3 bases from J, with 17 bases between. This CDR3 reads CSVIVGTPSYEQYF. CDR3 in DNA: TGCAGCGTTATTGTCGGGACACCGAGCTACGAGCAGTACTTC.

This clone was counted between two and nine times. This chain uses TRBV7-9 with TRBJ1-4; D remains ambiguous. This CDR3 is 15 amino acids long. The germline V gene encodes CDR1 SEHNR and CDR2 FQNEAQ (reference sequence). Trimming shortened V by 1 base and J by 7 bases, and 13 bases separated the two germline ends. The CDR3 loop is CASSLVPAGGEKLFF. DNA of the CDR3: TGTGCCAGCAGCTTAGTCCCCGCGGGAGGTGAAAAACTGTTTTTT.

This clone was found a few times. The V and J genes are TRBV4-2 and TRBJ2-7, with a possible D match to TRBD2 (6 bases). This CDR3 is built from 15 residues. Between the trimmed V and J ends, which lost 0 bases and 1 base, there was a span of 10 bases. The germline V gene has CDR1 LGHNA and CDR2 YNFKEQ. The CDR3, as DNA: TGTGCCAGCAGCCAAGAAGAGGAGGGATCCTACGAGCAGTACTTC. This translates into CASSQEEEGSYEQYF.

This clone was seen a handful of times. J is TRBJ2-5 and V is TRBV11-2; 9 bases are a match to TRBD2. With 0 bases clipped from V and 4 bases from J, the junction kept 18 bases outside the gene matches. This CDR3 has 20 amino acids. Germline V gene data show CDR1 as SGHAT and CDR2 as FQNNGV. The DNA of the CDR3 is TGTGCCAGCAGCTTAGAGGTTCCTAGCGGGAATAAAGGAGGGAGAGAGACCCAGTACTTC. It encodes CASSLEVPSGNKGGRETQYF.

This chain uses TRBV18 with TRBJ1-3; 7 bases align to TRBD1. Germline assignment: CDR1 KGHSH and CDR2 LQKENI. The CDR3 runs to 14 residues. The J segment lost 2 bases and the V segment lost 3 bases, leaving 1 base of the junction unmatched. The CDR3 nucleotides read TGTGCCAGCTCACCCGGGACAGCTGGAAACACCATATATTTT. It encodes CASSPGTAGNTIYF.

This clone has a handful of counts. The chain combines TRBV25-1 with TRBJ1-1; no clear D gene. Trimming removed 2 bases at V and 1 base at J, with 5 bases between. Germline values: CDR1 MGHDK, CDR2 SYGVNS. The CDR3 has 13 amino acids. The CDR3 DNA reads TGTGCCAGCAGTGAACAGGAGAACACTGAAGCTTTCTTT. Encoded protein: CASSEQENTEAFF. The whole variable domain, remainder taken from reference TRBV25-1 and TRBJ1-1, is EADIYQTPRYLVIGTGKKITLECSQTMGHDKMYWYQQDPGMELHLIHYSYGVNSTEKGDLSSESTVSRIRTEHFPLTLESARPSHTSQYLCASSEQENTEAFFGQGTRLTVV.

This clone has more than one count but fewer than ten. The chain recombines TRBV29-1 with TRBJ2-1, with TRBD2 as a possible D gene (5 bases). The CDR3 loop spans 14 amino acids. The germline gives CDR1 SQVTM, CDR2 ANQGSEA. Trimming shortened V by 7 bases and J by 4 bases, and 17 bases separated the two germline ends. CDR3 sequence: CSGRSTNRYNEQFF. CDR3 bases: TGCAGCGGCAGATCGACTAACCGTTACAATGAGCAGTTCTTC.

This clone showed up just a few times. J is TRBJ2-7 and V is TRBV30; tentatively, D is TRBD1 (5 bases). The germline CDR1 and CDR2 sequences are GTSNPN and SVGIG (reference sequence). V lost 5 bases and J 3 bases, leaving 8 bases between the germline ends. The CDR3 is made up of 11 amino acids. Written as DNA, the CDR3 is TGTGCCTGGCAACAGGACTACGAGCAGTACTTC. Translated: CAWQQDYEQYF.

V gene TRBV4-1 combines with J gene TRBJ2-5; 7 bases map to TRBD2. The CDR3 is 16 amino acids. Unmatched junction bases numbered 16, after V lost 6 bases and J lost 6 bases. Germline values: CDR1 MGHRA, CDR2 YSYEKL. As DNA, the CDR3 is TGCGCCAGCAGTCACGGGCCAAAGGCGGGAGTCCAGACCCAGTACTTC. This sequence encodes CASSHGPKAGVQTQYF.

This clone was counted a few times. The rearrangement links TRBV18 to TRBJ2-7, with a possible D match to TRBD2 (5 bases). V lost 0 bases, J lost 1 base, and 16 bases lay in between. The CDR3 length is 17 residues. In germline, CDR1 is KGHSH, CDR2 LQKENI. This CDR3 reads CASSPPFSEAASYEQYF. CDR3 in DNA: TGTGCCAGCTCACCACCGTTCTCGGAGGCGGCTTCCTACGAGCAGTACTTC.